A selection of T cell receptor beta chains follows, all from one sample in a study of shared clonotypes between healthy human individuals. Using immunoSEQ multiplex PCR, the repertoire was profiled, and TCRdb retains in-frame clones only, with some absent. The sample records about 2.1 million clones, around 95% being singletons. Sequencing was done on a sample of naive CD8+ T cells from PBMCs. These receptors originate from a young man in good health. Some clones in this sample may be carry-over from other donors' samples. Both conserved end residues are part of each CDR3. Fields, in order: clone size, D gene, V gene, J gene, CDR3 protein, CDR3 DNA. The D gene is left open where the match is weak. Clone size, where shown, is once, few, many, or a class for clones that have expanded.

>few|-|TRBV4-1|TRBJ1-5
CASSQDGRVDQPQHF
TGCGCCAGCAGCCAAGATGGCAGGGTAGATCAGCCCCAGCATTTT
>-|-|TRBV9|TRBJ2-7
CASSVETGPYEQYF
TGTGCCAGCAGCGTAGAAACGGGACCCTACGAGCAGTACTTC
>-|TRBD1|TRBV7-9|TRBJ2-6
CASSQRTGPSGANVLTF
TGTGCCAGCAGCCAGAGGACAGGCCCCTCTGGGGCCAACGTCCTGACTTTC
>few|-|TRBV10-1|TRBJ1-1
CASSATVRRTEAFF
TGCGCCAGCAGTGCCACCGTCAGGAGAACTGAAGCTTTCTTT
>-|-|TRBV11-2|TRBJ2-7
CASSLEPSVARHEQYF
TGTGCCAGCAGCTTAGAGCCCTCCGTCGCGAGACACGAGCAGTACTTC
>-|-|TRBV5-8|TRBJ2-7
CASSRSKLYF
TGTGCCAGCAGCCGTTCGAAGCTGTACTTC
>-|TRBD2|TRBV27|TRBJ2-7
CASSGTSDYEQYF
TGTGCCAGCAGTGGGACTAGCGACTACGAGCAGTACTTC
>-|-|TRBV6-5|TRBJ2-3
CASGWSTDTQYF
TGTGCCAGTGGGTGGAGCACAGATACGCAGTATTTT
>-|-|TRBV19|TRBJ2-5
CASSIVFVGEGVEGTQYF
TGTGCCAGTAGTATAGTATTCGTAGGAGAGGGGGTCGAGGGGACCCAGTACTTC
>-|-|TRBV27|TRBJ1-4
CASSSTAWNAVEKLFF
TGTGCCAGCAGTTCAACCGCCTGGAACGCGGTTGAAAAACTGTTTTTT
>-|TRBD2|TRBV6-5|TRBJ2-1
CASSYGLAGPYNEQFF
TGTGCCAGCAGTTATGGACTAGCGGGCCCTTACAATGAGCAGTTCTTC
>-|TRBD2|TRBV27|TRBJ2-7
CASSQIHPSSGSSYEQYF
TGTGCCAGCAGCCAAATCCACCCCTCTAGCGGGAGTTCCTACGAGCAGTACTTC
>-|TRBD1|TRBV29-1|TRBJ2-7
CSVPGQGYEQYF
TGCAGCGTCCCCGGACAGGGTTACGAGCAGTACTTC
>few|-|TRBV12-5|TRBJ1-1
CASGLDGVEAFF
TGTGCTAGTGGTTTGGACGGGGTAGAAGCTTTCTTT
>-|-|TRBV10-1|TRBJ2-7
CASRMTGLGYEQYF
TGCGCCAGCAGGATGACGGGGCTGGGCTACGAGCAGTACTTC
>-|-|TRBV6-5|TRBJ2-3
CASSWQGNTDTQYF
TGTGCCAGCAGCTGGCAAGGGAACACAGATACGCAGTATTTT
>-|-|TRBV23-1|TRBJ2-5
CASPVGGLETQYF
TGCGCCAGCCCCGTGGGGGGCTTGGAGACCCAGTACTTC
>-|-|TRBV5-6|TRBJ2-3
CASSRTQPQYF
TGTGCCAGCAGTCGGACACAACCGCAGTATTTT
>-|-|TRBV5-6|TRBJ2-1
CASRQHSSEIRRRLNEQFF
TGTGCCAGCAGACAGCATTCTAGCGAGATACGTCGCCGACTCAATGAGCAGTTCTTC
>-|-|TRBV11-2|TRBJ2-7
CASSLDPFEQYF
TGTGCCAGCAGCTTAGATCCGTTCGAGCAGTACTTC
>-|TRBD2|TRBV15|TRBJ2-1
CATSRGRAGDNEQFF
TGTGCCACCAGCAGAGGACGAGCGGGAGATAATGAGCAGTTCTTC
>-|-|TRBV2|TRBJ2-7
CASRPGHSGEQYF
TGTGCCAGCAGGCCGGGCCATTCTGGCGAGCAGTACTTC
>-|TRBD1|TRBV5-1|TRBJ1-1
CASSLAGTGSPEAFF
TGCGCCAGCAGCTTGGCCGGGACAGGGTCGCCTGAAGCTTTCTTT
>once|-|TRBV27|TRBJ2-1
CASSFQGRNEQFF
TGTGCCAGCAGTTTCCAGGGTAGGAATGAGCAGTTCTTC